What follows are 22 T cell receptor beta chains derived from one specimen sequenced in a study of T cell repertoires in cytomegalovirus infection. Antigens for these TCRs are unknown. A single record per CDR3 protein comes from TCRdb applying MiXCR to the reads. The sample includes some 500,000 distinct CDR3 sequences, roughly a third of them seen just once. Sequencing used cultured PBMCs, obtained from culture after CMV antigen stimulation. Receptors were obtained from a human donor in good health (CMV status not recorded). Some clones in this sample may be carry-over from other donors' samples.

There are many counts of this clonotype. The CDR3 loop is CASSLTLVVETQYF. The CDR3 nucleotides are TGTGCCAGCAGCTTAACCTTAGTGGTAGAGACCCAGTACTTC. The chain uses TRBV7-2 and TRBJ2-5, with D hard to call. CDR1 and CDR2 from the germline V gene are SGHTA and FQGNSA. This CDR3 is built from 14 residues. The V gene lost 2 bases and the J gene lost 4 bases, with 11 bases spanning the gap.

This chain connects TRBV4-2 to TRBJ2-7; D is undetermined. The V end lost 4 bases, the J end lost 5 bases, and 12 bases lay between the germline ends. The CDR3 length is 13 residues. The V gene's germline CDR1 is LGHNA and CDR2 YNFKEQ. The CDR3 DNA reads TGTGCCAGCAGCCCCCCCGCGAACCACGAGCAGTACTTC. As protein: CASSPPANHEQYF.

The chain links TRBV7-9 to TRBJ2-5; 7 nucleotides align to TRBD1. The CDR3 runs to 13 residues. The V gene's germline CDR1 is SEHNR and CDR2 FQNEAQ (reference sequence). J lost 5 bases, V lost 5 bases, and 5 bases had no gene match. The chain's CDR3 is CASSDRAGETQYF. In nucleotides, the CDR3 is TGTGCCAGCAGCGACAGGGCCGGGGAGACCCAGTACTTC.

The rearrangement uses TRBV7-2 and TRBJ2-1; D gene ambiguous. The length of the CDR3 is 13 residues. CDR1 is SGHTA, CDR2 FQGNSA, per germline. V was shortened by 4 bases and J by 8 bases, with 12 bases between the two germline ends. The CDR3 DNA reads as TGTGCCAGCAGCTCAGGTAGGGTAGATGAGCAGTTCTTC. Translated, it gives CASSSGRVDEQFF.

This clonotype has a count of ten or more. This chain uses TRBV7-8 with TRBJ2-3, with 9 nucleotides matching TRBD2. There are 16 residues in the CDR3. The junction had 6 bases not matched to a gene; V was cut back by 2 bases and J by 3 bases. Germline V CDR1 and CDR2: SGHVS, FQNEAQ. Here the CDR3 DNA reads TGTGCCAGCAGCTTACGGCGGGAGGGCCCGACAGATACGCAGTATTTT. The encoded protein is CASSLRREGPTDTQYF.

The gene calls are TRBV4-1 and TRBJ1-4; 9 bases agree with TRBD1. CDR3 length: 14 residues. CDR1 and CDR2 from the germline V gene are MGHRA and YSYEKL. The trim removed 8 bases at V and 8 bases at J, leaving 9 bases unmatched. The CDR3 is CASRPQGAREKLFF. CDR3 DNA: TGCGCCAGCCGTCCACAGGGGGCCAGGGAAAAACTGTTTTTT.

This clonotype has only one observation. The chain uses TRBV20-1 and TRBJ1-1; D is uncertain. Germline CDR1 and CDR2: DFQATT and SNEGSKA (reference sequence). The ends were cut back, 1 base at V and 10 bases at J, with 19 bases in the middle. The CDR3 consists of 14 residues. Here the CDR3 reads CSARGIWDPPLAFF. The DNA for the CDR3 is TGCAGTGCTAGAGGGATCTGGGATCCGCCCCTAGCTTTCTTT.

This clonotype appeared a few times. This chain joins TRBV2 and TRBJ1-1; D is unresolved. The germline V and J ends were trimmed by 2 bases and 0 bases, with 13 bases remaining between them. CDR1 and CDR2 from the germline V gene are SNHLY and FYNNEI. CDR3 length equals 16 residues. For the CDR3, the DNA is TGTGCCAGCAGTGAAAGGTCCGGCCCATTGAACACTGAAGCTTTCTTT. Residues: CASSERSGPLNTEAFF.

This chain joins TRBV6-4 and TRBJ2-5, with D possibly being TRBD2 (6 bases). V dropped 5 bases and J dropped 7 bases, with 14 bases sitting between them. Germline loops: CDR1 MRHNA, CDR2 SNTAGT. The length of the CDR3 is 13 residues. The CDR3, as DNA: TGTGCCAGCAGTAGGGACTCCGAGGGGACCCAGTACTTC. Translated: CASSRDSEGTQYF.

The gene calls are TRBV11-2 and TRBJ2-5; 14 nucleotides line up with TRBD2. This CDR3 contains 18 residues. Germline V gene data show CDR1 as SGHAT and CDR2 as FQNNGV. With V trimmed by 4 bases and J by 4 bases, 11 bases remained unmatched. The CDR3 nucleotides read TGTGCCAGCAGCTCACCGGGACTAGCGGGAGAAGTAGGAGAGACCCAGTACTTC. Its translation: CASSSPGLAGEVGETQYF.

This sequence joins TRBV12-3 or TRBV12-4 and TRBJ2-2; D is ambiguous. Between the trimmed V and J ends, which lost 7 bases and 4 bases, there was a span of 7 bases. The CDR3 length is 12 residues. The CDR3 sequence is CASTSRTGELFF. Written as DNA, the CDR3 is TGTGCCAGCACCTCACGCACCGGGGAGCTGTTTTTT.

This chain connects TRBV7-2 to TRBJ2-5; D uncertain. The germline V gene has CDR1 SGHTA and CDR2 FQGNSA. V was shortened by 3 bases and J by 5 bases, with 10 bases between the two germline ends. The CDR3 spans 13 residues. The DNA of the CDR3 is TGTGCCAGCAGCTTCCGACGAGCTGAGACCCAGTACTTC. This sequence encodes CASSFRRAETQYF.

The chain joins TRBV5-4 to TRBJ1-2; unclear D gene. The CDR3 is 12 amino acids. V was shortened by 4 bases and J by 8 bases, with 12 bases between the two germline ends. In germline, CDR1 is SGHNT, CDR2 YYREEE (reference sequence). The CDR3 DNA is TGTGCCAGCAGCCAGCCTGACGACGGCTACACCTTC. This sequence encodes CASSQPDDGYTF.

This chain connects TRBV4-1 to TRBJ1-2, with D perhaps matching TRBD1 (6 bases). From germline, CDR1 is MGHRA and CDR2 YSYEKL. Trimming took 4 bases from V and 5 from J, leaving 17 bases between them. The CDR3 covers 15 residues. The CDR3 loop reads CASSPYTGTDYGYTF. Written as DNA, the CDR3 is TGCGCCAGCAGCCCCTACACAGGGACCGATTATGGCTACACCTTC.

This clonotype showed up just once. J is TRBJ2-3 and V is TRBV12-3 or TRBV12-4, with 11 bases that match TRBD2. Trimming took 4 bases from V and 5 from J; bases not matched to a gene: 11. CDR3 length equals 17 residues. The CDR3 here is CASSSRLAGGLKDTQYF. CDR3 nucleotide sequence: TGTGCCAGCAGTTCACGGCTAGCGGGAGGATTAAAAGATACGCAGTATTTT.

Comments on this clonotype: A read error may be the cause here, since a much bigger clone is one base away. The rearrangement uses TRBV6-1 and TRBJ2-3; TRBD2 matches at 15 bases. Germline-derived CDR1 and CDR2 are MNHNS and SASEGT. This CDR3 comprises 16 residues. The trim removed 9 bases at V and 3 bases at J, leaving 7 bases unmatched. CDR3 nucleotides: TGTGCCAGAAGTTACGGGACTAGCGGGAGGACAGATACGCAGTATTTT. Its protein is CARSYGTSGRTDTQYF.

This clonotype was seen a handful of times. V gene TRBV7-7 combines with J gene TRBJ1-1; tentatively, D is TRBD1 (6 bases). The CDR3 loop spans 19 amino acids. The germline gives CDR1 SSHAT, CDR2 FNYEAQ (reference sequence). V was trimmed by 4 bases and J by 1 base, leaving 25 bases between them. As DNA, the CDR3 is TGTGCCAGCAGCTCAAGGACAGCCCTACCCAAACATGCGAACACTGAAGCTTTCTTT. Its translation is CASSSRTALPKHANTEAFF.

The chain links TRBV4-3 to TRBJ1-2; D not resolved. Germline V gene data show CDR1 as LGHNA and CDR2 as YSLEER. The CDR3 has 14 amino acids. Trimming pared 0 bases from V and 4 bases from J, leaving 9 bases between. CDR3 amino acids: CASSQDPGPYGYTF. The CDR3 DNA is TGCGCCAGCAGCCAAGACCCAGGCCCCTATGGCTACACCTTC.

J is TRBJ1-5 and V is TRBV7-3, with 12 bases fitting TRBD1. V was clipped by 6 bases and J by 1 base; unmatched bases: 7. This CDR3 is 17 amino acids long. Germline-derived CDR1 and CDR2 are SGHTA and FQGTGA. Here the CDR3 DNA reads TGTGCCAGCAGTACCGGGACAGGGGGCAGGAGCAATCAGCCCCAGCATTTT. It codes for CASSTGTGGRSNQPQHF.

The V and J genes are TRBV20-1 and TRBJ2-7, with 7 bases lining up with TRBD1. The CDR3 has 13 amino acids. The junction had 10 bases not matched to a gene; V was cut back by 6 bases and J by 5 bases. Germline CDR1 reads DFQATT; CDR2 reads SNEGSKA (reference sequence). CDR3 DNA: TGCAGTGCAACGGGGACAGACAGAAACGAGCAGTACTTC. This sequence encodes CSATGTDRNEQYF.

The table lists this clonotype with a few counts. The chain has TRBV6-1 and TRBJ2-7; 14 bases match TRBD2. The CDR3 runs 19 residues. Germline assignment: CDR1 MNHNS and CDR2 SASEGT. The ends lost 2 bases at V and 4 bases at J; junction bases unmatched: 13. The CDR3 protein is CASSERGTSGRMGPYEQYV. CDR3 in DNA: TGTGCCAGCAGTGAACGAGGGACTAGCGGGAGAATGGGACCTTACGAGCAGTACGTC.

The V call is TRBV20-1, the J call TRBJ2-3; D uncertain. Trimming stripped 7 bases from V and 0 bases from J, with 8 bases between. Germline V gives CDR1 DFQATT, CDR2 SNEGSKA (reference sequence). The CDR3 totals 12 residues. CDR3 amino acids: CSVEYSTDTQYF. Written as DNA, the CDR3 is TGCAGTGTGGAATATAGCACAGATACGCAGTATTTT.